Sequencing of this T cell receptor beta chain was carried out in a study of shared clonotypes between healthy human individuals. For this clone: Its antigen is not known.

Germline V gene sequence: CDR1 SGHTA, CDR2 FQGNSA. V was clipped by 3 bases and J by 8 bases, with 8 bases between them. This CDR3 contains 12 residues. Splitting of each subset's genomic DNA was done evenly across several immunoSEQ plates. Some clones are missing from TCRdb's copy, which holds only in-frame ones; the method was immunoSEQ multiplex PCR. The sample includes millions of clones, 95% seen only once; the top ten take roughly 0.13%. Adult Caucasians living in Nashville, Tennessee made up all of the donors. Study outcomes and limitations: The sharing of 5% to 6.5% of naive CD4 clonotypes was seen across a few donors.

The sequencing input was naive CD4+ T cells sorted from blood. Subset defined: CD45RA+ positively selected. The chain uses TRBV7-2 and TRBJ2-1; no firm D call. This receptor was taken from a man between 18 and 35 years old in good health. The CDR3 DNA follows: TGTGCCAGCAGCTTTCGGTTCGATGAGCAGTTCTTC. Its protein is CASSFRFDEQFF.